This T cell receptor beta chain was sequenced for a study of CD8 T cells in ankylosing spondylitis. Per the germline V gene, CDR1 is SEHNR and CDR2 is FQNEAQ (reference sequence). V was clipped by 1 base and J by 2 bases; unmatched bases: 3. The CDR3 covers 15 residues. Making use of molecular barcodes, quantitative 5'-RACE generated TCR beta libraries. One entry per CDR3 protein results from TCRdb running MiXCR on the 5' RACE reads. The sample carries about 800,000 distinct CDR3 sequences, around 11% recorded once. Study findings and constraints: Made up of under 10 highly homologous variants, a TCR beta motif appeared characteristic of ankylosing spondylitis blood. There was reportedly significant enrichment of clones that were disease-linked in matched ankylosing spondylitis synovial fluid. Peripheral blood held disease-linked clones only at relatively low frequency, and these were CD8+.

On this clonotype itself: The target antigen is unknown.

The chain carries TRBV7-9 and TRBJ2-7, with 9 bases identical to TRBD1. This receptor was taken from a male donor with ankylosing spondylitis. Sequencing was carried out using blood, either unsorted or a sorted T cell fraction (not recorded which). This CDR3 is CASSLGGQGTYEQYF. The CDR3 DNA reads TGTGCCAGCAGCTTAGGGGGACAGGGTACCTACGAGCAGTACTTC.